One sample yielded the 19 T cell receptor beta chains listed below, sequenced in a study of blood T cell repertoires in COVID-19. Generated by immunoSEQ multiplex PCR, the TCRdb table keeps only in-frame clones and is missing some. Of 200,000 to 250,000 clones listed, approximately 77% are singletons. Sequencing input: peripheral blood. The receptors were sampled from a woman older than 75 with acute or convalescent COVID-19.

The count of this clone is one. The chain links TRBV15 to TRBJ1-5; possible D gene TRBD1, 6 bases. The CDR3 totals 15 residues. Trimming took off 5 bases at V and 5 bases at J, with 16 bases between the two ends. The germline CDR1 and CDR2 sequences are LNHNV and YYDKDF (reference sequence). The chain's CDR3 is CATSLYPQGDQPQHF. CDR3 nucleotide sequence: TGTGCCACCAGCCTTTACCCACAGGGAGATCAGCCCCAGCATTTT.

This rearrangement joins TRBV9 to TRBJ2-5; 12 positions agree with TRBD1. CDR3 length: 17 residues. J lost 4 bases, V lost 3 bases, and 10 bases had no gene match. From germline, CDR1 is SGDLS and CDR2 YYNGEE. CDR3 sequence reads: CASSAPPGQGAGETQYF. Here the CDR3 DNA reads TGTGCCAGCAGCGCCCCTCCGGGACAGGGGGCCGGAGAGACCCAGTACTTC.

The chain combines TRBV11-2 with TRBJ2-1, with D possibly TRBD1 on 6 matching bases. Germline values: CDR1 SGHAT, CDR2 FQNNGV. CDR3 length: 12 amino acids. Between the trimmed V and J ends, which lost 1 base and 13 bases, there was a span of 11 bases. CDR3 nucleotides: TGTGCCAGCAGCTTAGCCGAGACAGGACAGTTCTTC. Translation: CASSLAETGQFF.

This sequence joins TRBV7-2 and TRBJ2-3; tentatively, D is TRBD1 (5 bases). The CDR3 is made up of 16 amino acids. The germline gives CDR1 SGHTA, CDR2 FQGNSA. The V and J ends lost 5 bases and 3 bases respectively, with 18 bases between them. In DNA form, the CDR3 reads TGTGCCAGCAGCCTTGGGGCTCCCCAGGGTACAGATACGCAGTATTTT. It specifies CASSLGAPQGTDTQYF.

This sequence joins TRBV12-3 or TRBV12-4 and TRBJ1-1; tentatively, D is TRBD1 (6 bases). This CDR3 region has 13 residues. V lost 7 bases, J lost 5 bases, and 14 bases lay in between. CDR3 DNA sequence: TGTGCCAGCACCGATACAGGGAAAACTGAAGCTTTCTTT. Translated, it gives CASTDTGKTEAFF.

The rearrangement uses TRBV29-1 and TRBJ1-1; D is undetermined. This CDR3 region has 12 residues. V lost 4 bases to trimming and J lost 0 bases, with 6 bases between them. Germline assignment: CDR1 SQVTM and CDR2 ANQGSEA. For the CDR3, the DNA is TGCAGCGTTGTAGTGGTGAACACTGAAGCTTTCTTT. It translates to CSVVVVNTEAFF.

The chain combines TRBV7-9 with TRBJ1-6; TRBD1 aligns across 9 bases. This CDR3 contains 17 residues. Germline lookup yields CDR1 SEHNR and CDR2 FQNEAQ (reference sequence). Trimming cost V 1 base and J 10 bases; bases outside gene matches: 11. CDR3 protein: CASSLGGQGLGGSPLHF. CDR3 sequence (DNA): TGTGCCAGCAGCTTAGGGGGACAGGGTTTGGGTGGCTCACCCCTCCACTTT.

The rearrangement links TRBV18 to TRBJ1-2; 7 bases map to TRBD1. The germline V gene has CDR1 KGHSH and CDR2 LQKENI. The CDR3 length is 14 residues. Losses at the gene ends were 4 bases for V and 3 bases for J; bases not matched to a gene: 5. DNA for the CDR3: TGTGCCAGCTCACTGGGACAGAACTACTATGGCTACACCTTC. This translates into CASSLGQNYYGYTF.

The genes are TRBV18 and TRBJ1-1; TRBD1 agrees at 10 bases. The CDR3 spans 19 residues. The ends lost 1 base at V and 0 bases at J; junction bases unmatched: 11. CDR1 and CDR2 (germline): KGHSH, LQKENI. In DNA, the CDR3 is TGTGCCAGCTCACCACTACAGTGGGACAGGGGACCGATGAACACTGAAGCTTTCTTT. The encoded protein is CASSPLQWDRGPMNTEAFF.

This clone has only one observation. The chain is built from TRBV6-2 or TRBV6-3 and TRBJ1-2; D not resolved. Germline assignment: CDR1 MNHEY and CDR2 SVGEGT. This CDR3 comprises 13 residues. The germline V and J ends were trimmed by 2 bases and 2 bases, with 6 bases remaining between them. Written as DNA, the CDR3 is TGTGCCAGCAGTTACGATCAGAACTATGGCTACACCTTC. Its protein product is CASSYDQNYGYTF.

This chain joins TRBV18 and TRBJ1-6; 7 nucleotides agree with TRBD1. The CDR3 runs 15 residues. The V segment lost 5 bases and the J segment 15 bases; nucleotides outside the gene matches: 16. CDR1 KGHSH and CDR2 LQKENI come from the germline V gene. The CDR3 nucleotides read TGTGCCAGCTCAGAACAAACCCCGGGACAGAACTTCCTCCACTTT. This translates into CASSEQTPGQNFLHF.

The rearrangement uses TRBV2 and TRBJ1-5; perhaps TRBD1 as D (5 bases). Between the trimmed V and J ends, which lost 2 bases and 6 bases, there was a span of 11 bases. The CDR3 extends over 14 amino acids. The V gene's germline CDR1 is SNHLY and CDR2 FYNNEI. The CDR3 region is CASSESRAGQPQHF. CDR3 nucleotides: TGTGCCAGCAGTGAAAGCAGGGCTGGTCAGCCCCAGCATTTT.

This chain joins TRBV5-6 and TRBJ1-6, with unresolved D. The CDR3 runs to 16 residues. Trimming cost V 0 bases and J 6 bases, with 13 bases left between them. Germline V CDR1 and CDR2: SGHDT, YYEEEE. CDR3 nucleotide sequence: TGTGCCAGCAGCTTGGCCGGGGAGTATGGTAATTCACCCCTCCACTTT. Protein product: CASSLAGEYGNSPLHF.

This chain joins TRBV18 and TRBJ1-5; D gene ambiguous. The CDR3 consists of 15 residues. Germline CDR1 is KGHSH and CDR2 is LQKENI. The V and J ends lost 4 bases and 0 bases respectively, with 10 bases between them. CDR3 protein: CASSQQVNSNQPQHF. CDR3 nucleotides: TGTGCCAGCTCACAGCAGGTTAATAGCAATCAGCCCCAGCATTTT. Supplemented by reference TRBV18 and TRBJ1-5, the full variable domain reads NAGVMQNPRHLVRRRGQEARLRCSPMKGHSHVYWYRQLPEEGLKFMVYLQKENIIDESGMPKERFSAEFPKEGPSILRIQQVVRGDSAAYFCASSQQVNSNQPQHFGDGTRLSIL.

This chain joins TRBV29-1 and TRBJ2-1; no reliable D call. The CDR3 is 13 amino acids. The germline V and J ends were trimmed by 5 bases and 3 bases, with 11 bases remaining between them. In germline, CDR1 is SQVTM, CDR2 ANQGSEA. CDR3 DNA sequence: TGCAGCGTTTTGTCGGGTTTCTACAATGAGCAGTTCTTC. It specifies CSVLSGFYNEQFF.

This chain links TRBV5-5 with TRBJ1-6, with 9 nucleotides matching TRBD1. Germline V gene lookup returns CDR1 SGHKS and CDR2 YYEKEE (reference sequence). Losses at the gene ends were 2 bases for V and 6 bases for J; bases not matched to a gene: 6. CDR3 length equals 16 residues. The CDR3 DNA sequence: TGTGCCAGCAGCTTACGCGGGACAGGGACTAATTCACCCCTCCACTTT. Its translation is CASSLRGTGTNSPLHF.

The chain employs TRBV7-9 and TRBJ1-6; TRBD1 agrees at 7 bases. Germline CDR1 reads SEHNR; CDR2 reads FQNEAQ (reference sequence). This CDR3 spans 15 amino acids. The trim removed 4 bases at V and 6 bases at J, leaving 6 bases unmatched. The CDR3 nucleotides are TGTGCCAGCAGCTCCGGACAGGTGATTAATTCACCCCTCCACTTT. Its translation is CASSSGQVINSPLHF.

The rearrangement joins TRBV3-1 (or the pseudogene TRBV3-2) to TRBJ2-3; 12 bases fit TRBD2. V shed 4 bases and J 5 bases; nucleotides not matched to a gene: 7. Germline V gives CDR1 LGHDT, CDR2 YNNKEL (reference sequence). CDR3 length: 16 residues. The CDR3 sequence: CASSLPLAGGLDTQYF. The CDR3 bases are TGTGCCAGCAGCCTACCCCTAGCGGGGGGGTTAGATACGCAGTATTTT.

V gene TRBV9 combines with J gene TRBJ1-3, with a weak D call TRBD1 (5 bases). Trimming took off 0 bases at V and 9 bases at J, with 7 bases between the two ends. Per the germline V gene, CDR1 is SGDLS and CDR2 is YYNGEE. The CDR3 runs 12 residues. The CDR3 DNA reads TGTGCCAGCAGCGTAGTGGGGGGCACCATATATTTT. Translating gives CASSVVGGTIYF.